This T cell receptor (beta chain) was obtained from a study of blood T cell repertoires in COVID-19. As for the study in general: The study drew acute and convalescent COVID-19 samples from the United States, Italy and Spain.

Assay: immunoSEQ multiplex PCR; the TCRdb copy retains only in-frame clones and omits some. The sample lists about 54,000 clones, about nine tenths occurring once. This clone has a single count. V lost 3 bases to trimming and J lost 3 bases; unmatched junction nucleotides: 9. CDR3 length: 18 residues. Germline CDR1 reads SGHNT; CDR2 reads YYREEE (reference sequence). This clonotype originated in a woman aged 60 to 75 with active or convalescent COVID-19. This rearrangement joins TRBV5-4 to TRBJ2-4, with 13 bases fitting TRBD2. The sample comprised peripheral blood. CDR3 DNA sequence: TGTGCCAGCAGCTCCAGACTAGCGGGGGGCATGGGCAAAAACATTCAGTACTTC. The encoded protein is CASSSRLAGGMGKNIQYF. Variable domain in full (rest from reference TRBV5-4 and TRBJ2-4): ETGVTQSPTHLIKTRGQQVTLRCSSQSGHNTVSWYQQALGQGPQFIFQYYREEENGRGNFPPRFSGLQFPNYSSELNVNALELDDSALYLCASSSRLAGGMGKNIQYFGAGTRLSVL.